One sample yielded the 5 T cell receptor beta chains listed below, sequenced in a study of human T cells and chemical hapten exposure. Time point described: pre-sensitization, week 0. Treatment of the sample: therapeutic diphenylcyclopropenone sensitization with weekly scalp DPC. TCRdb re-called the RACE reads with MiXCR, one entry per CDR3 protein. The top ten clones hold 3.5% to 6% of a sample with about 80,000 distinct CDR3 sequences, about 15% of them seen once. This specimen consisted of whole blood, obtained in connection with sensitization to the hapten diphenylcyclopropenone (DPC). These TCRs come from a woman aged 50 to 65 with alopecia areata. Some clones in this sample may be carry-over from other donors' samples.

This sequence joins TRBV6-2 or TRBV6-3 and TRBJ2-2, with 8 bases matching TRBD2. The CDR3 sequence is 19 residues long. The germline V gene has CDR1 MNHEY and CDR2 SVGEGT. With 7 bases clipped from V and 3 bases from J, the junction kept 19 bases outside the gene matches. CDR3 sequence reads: CASNPSASGPPEYTGELFF. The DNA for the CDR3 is TGTGCCAGCAACCCATCGGCTAGCGGGCCCCCTGAATACACCGGGGAGCTGTTTTTT.

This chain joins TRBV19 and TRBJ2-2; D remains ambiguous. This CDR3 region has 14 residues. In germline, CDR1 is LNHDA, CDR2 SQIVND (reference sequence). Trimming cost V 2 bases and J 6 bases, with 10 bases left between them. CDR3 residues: CASSISFMAGELFF. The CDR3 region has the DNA TGTGCCAGTAGTATATCCTTTATGGCCGGGGAGCTGTTTTTT.

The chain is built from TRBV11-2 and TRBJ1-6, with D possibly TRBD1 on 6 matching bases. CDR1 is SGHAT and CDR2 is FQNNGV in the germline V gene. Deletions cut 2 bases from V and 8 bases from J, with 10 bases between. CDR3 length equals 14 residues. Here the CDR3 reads CASSLTGKDSPLHF. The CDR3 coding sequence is TGTGCCAGCAGCTTAACAGGGAAGGATTCACCCCTCCACTTT.

The CDR3 protein is CASGDTGELFF. CDR3 bases: TGTGCCAGCGGGGACACCGGGGAGCTGTTTTTT. The chain combines TRBV9 with TRBJ2-2; no reliable D call. From germline, CDR1 is SGDLS and CDR2 YYNGEE. The V end was cut by 7 bases, the J end by 3 bases, with 4 bases between. The CDR3 has 11 amino acids.

This chain's CDR3 is CSVGRLANTGELFF. The CDR3 DNA is TGCAGCGTAGGTCGACTAGCGAACACCGGGGAGCTGTTTTTT. The chain joins TRBV29-1 to TRBJ2-2; D perhaps matches TRBD2 (6 bases). Trimming cost V 6 bases and J 0 bases, with 11 bases left between them. Germline-derived CDR1 and CDR2 are SQVTM and ANQGSEA. CDR3 length: 14 amino acids.